This T cell receptor beta chain emerged from a study of T cells in Graves' hyperthyroidism and ophthalmopathy. Amplified regions were TCR beta CDR3 sequences from RNA transcripts. The TCR CDR3 was amplified in a first-round RT-PCR using the HTBI primer set. TCRdb fed the multiplex PCR reads into MiXCR, producing one record per CDR3 protein. Of 700,000 to 850,000 distinct CDR3 sequences listed, roughly a third were seen once; the top ten hold about a third. Germline V gene sequence: CDR1 DFQATT, CDR2 SNEGSKA (reference sequence). The CDR3 has 18 residues. With 1 base clipped from V and 3 bases from J, the junction kept 16 bases outside the gene matches. This clonotype has just a few counts.

Input material: blood. This chain joins TRBV20-1 and TRBJ2-7, with 9 bases identical to TRBD2. The sequence was obtained from a woman aged 40 to 50 with Graves' hyperthyroidism. CDR3: CSARAKGLAWIEFYEQYF. Here the CDR3 DNA reads TGCAGTGCTAGAGCGAAGGGACTAGCCTGGATAGAGTTCTACGAGCAGTACTTC.